This TCR beta chain originates from a study of CD8 T cells in Susac syndrome. Study findings and constraints: TCR sequencing and HLA analysis covered a relatively small number of individuals.

When the RNA was reverse transcribed, random hexamers were used with an input of roughly 0.45 to 1 ug. Using its own MiXCR run on the immunoSEQ multiplex PCR reads, TCRdb lists one record per CDR3 protein. Of more than 95,000 distinct CDR3 sequences in the sample, more than 85% were seen once. The length of the CDR3 is 15 residues. V was pared by 2 bases and J by 0 bases, with 10 bases between. Germline V CDR1 and CDR2: SGHTA, FQGNSA. About this clonotype: Its antigen is unknown.

The rearrangement joins TRBV7-2 to TRBJ1-1; a weak D match, TRBD1 (6 bases). Source material: CD4+ T cells from PBMCs. This sequence was found in a human donor with multiple sclerosis. The CDR3 coding sequence is TGTGCCAGCAGCTTAAATGGACAGATGAACACTGAAGCTTTCTTT. This codes for CASSLNGQMNTEAFF.